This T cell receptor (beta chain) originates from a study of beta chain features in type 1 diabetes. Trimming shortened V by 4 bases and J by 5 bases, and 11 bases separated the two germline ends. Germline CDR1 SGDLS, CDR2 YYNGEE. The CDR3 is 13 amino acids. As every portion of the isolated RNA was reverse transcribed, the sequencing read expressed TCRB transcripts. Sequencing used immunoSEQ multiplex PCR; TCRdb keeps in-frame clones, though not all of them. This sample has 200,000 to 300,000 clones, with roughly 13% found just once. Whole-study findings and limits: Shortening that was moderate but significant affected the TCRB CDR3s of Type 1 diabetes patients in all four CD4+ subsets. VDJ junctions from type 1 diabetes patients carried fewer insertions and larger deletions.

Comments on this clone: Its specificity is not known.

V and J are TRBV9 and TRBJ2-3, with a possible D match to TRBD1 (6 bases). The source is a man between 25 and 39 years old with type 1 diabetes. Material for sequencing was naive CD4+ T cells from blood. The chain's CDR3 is CASSRQAKDTQYF. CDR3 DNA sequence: TGTGCCAGCAGCCGACAGGCAAAAGATACGCAGTATTTT.